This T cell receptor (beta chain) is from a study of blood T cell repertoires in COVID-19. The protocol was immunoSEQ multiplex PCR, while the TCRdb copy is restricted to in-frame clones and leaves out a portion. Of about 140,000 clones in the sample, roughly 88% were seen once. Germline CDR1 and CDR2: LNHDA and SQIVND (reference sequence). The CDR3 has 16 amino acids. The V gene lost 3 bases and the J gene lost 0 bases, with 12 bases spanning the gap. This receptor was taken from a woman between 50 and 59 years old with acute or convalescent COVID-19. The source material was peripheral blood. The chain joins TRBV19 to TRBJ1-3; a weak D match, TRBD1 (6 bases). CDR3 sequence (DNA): TGTGCCAGTAGTATCGACAGGCTGAACTCTGGAAACACCATATATTTT. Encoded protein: CASSIDRLNSGNTIYF.